A single sample is the source of the 6 T cell receptor beta chains below, sequenced in a study of OX40 agonist ivuxolimab in advanced cancers. Repertoires were generated with immunoSEQ multiplex PCR, while TCRdb's copy carries only in-frame clones and drops some. This table has tens of thousands of clones, 90% appearing once. This sample comprised CD4+ or CD8+ T cells sorted from blood, obtained in a trial of the OX40 agonist ivuxolimab. The receptors derive from an adult with an advanced solid tumor such as melanoma, head and neck, liver or kidney cancer.

The genes are TRBV15 and TRBJ2-7, with D uncertain. The CDR3 sequence is 14 residues long. V lost 8 bases and J lost 0, with 14 bases in between. Germline CDR1 and CDR2: LNHNV and YYDKDF (reference sequence). The CDR3 DNA reads as TGTGCCACCGCTGCGGCCGACTCCTCCTACGAGCAGTACTTC. Translating gives CATAAADSSYEQYF.

The chain couples TRBV19 to TRBJ1-5, with 8 bases lining up with TRBD1. Germline CDR1 LNHDA, CDR2 SQIVND (reference sequence). This CDR3 has 14 amino acids. After removal of 6 bases from V and 2 bases from J, the junction contained 3 bases not matched to a gene. CDR3 nucleotide sequence: TGTGCCAGTAGCGGACAGGGAGGCAATCAGCCCCAGCATTTT. Its protein is CASSGQGGNQPQHF. The full variable domain, its missing parts supplied by reference TRBV19 and TRBJ1-5, is DGGITQSPKYLFRKEGQNVTLSCEQNLNHDAMYWYRQDPGQGLRLIYYSQIVNDFQKGDIAEGYSVSREKKESFPLTVTSAQKNPTAFYLCASSGQGGNQPQHFGDGTRLSIL.

There are a few counts of this clone. The J gene is TRBJ1-1, the V gene TRBV10-3, with D hard to call. Trimming shortened V by 0 bases and J by 13 bases, and 15 bases separated the two germline ends. From germline, CDR1 is ENHRY and CDR2 SYGVKD. The CDR3 is made up of 13 amino acids. This CDR3 is CAISESATPGDFF. The CDR3, as DNA: TGTGCCATCAGTGAGTCAGCGACACCCGGGGATTTCTTT.

This clone occurred once. The gene calls are TRBV7-2 and TRBJ1-2; D is perhaps TRBD1 (5 bases). Deletions cut 3 bases from V and 4 bases from J, with 18 bases between. This CDR3 spans 16 amino acids. The V gene's germline CDR1 is SGHTA and CDR2 FQGNSA. The CDR3 here is CASSFGLAGLGYGYTF. CDR3 nucleotide sequence: TGTGCCAGCAGCTTCGGACTAGCGGGGCTTGGCTATGGCTACACCTTC.

This chain links TRBV6-5 with TRBJ1-1; D call uncertain. The CDR3 covers 14 residues. In germline, CDR1 is MNHEY, CDR2 SVGAGI. The germline V and J ends were trimmed by 0 bases and 3 bases, with 8 bases remaining between them. The CDR3 loop is CASSYSIADTEAFF. In nucleotides, the CDR3 is TGTGCCAGCAGTTACTCGATAGCAGACACTGAAGCTTTCTTT.

The chain couples TRBV11-3 to TRBJ1-5; D might be TRBD1 (6 bases). CDR3 length: 15 residues. The V gene lost 4 bases and the J gene lost 5 bases, with 15 bases spanning the gap. CDR1 is SGHNT and CDR2 is YENEEA in the germline V gene. The CDR3 loop is CASSYLRGGDQPQHF. The DNA of the CDR3 is TGTGCCAGCAGCTATCTCAGGGGAGGCGATCAGCCCCAGCATTTT.